These T cell receptor beta chains were read from a single sample in a study of T-cell memory formation after mild COVID-19. One entry per CDR3 protein results from TCRdb running MiXCR on the 5' RACE reads. The sample has about 200,000 distinct CDR3 sequences; about 17% are singletons. The sequenced sample consisted of PBMCs or a T cell subset sorted from them (not recorded which). The source of these receptors is an adult woman who had mild COVID-19 (a few samples of this study predate the infection). Cell type and time point are not known. The CDR3 runs from the conserved cysteine through the conserved F or W. Fields, in order: D gene, CDR3 length, J gene, clone size, V gene, CDR3 protein, CDR3 DNA. A D gene is named only where the DNA matches it firmly. A row's size may be missing; if present it is once, few, many or a size class.

NA | 13 | TRBJ2-3 | many | TRBV10-3 | CAISEPNRDTQYF | TGTGCCATCAGTGAGCCGAACAGAGATACGCAGTATTTT
NA | 15 | TRBJ2-5 | NA | TRBV15 | CATSRDPQSQETQYF | TGTGCCACCAGCAGAGATCCCCAGAGCCAAGAGACCCAGTACTTC
TRBD2 | 16 | TRBJ2-3 | many | TRBV12-3/TRBV12-4 | CASRPGLAGSTDTQYF | TGTGCCAGCAGGCCTGGACTAGCGGGATCCACAGATACGCAGTATTTT
NA | 13 | TRBJ1-1 | NA | TRBV15 | CATSRDKSGGAFF | TGTGCCACCAGCAGAGATAAGTCGGGGGGAGCTTTCTTT
TRBD1 | 16 | TRBJ2-1 | few | TRBV9 | CASSAITGTDYNEQFF | TGTGCCAGCAGCGCTATCACCGGGACAGACTACAATGAGCAGTTCTTC
NA | 15 | TRBJ2-3 | NA | TRBV5-1 | CASRVGDTYTDTQYF | TGCGCCAGCAGGGTTGGGGACACCTACACAGATACGCAGTATTTT
TRBD2 | 14 | TRBJ2-1 | NA | TRBV11-2 | CASSTSGTRNEQFF | TGTGCCAGCAGCACCTCCGGGACTAGAAATGAGCAGTTCTTC
NA | 15 | TRBJ2-4 | few | TRBV6-5 | CASSLTGGAKNIQYF | TGTGCCAGCAGCCTCACCGGGGGAGCCAAAAACATTCAGTACTTC
TRBD2 | 15 | TRBJ2-5 | NA | TRBV4-2 | CASSQRRGGRETQYF | TGTGCCAGCAGCCAGCGGCGGGGGGGCCGAGAGACCCAGTACTTC
NA | 13 | TRBJ1-1 | NA | TRBV11-2 | CASSLVLSRGAFF | TGTGCCAGCAGCTTAGTTCTATCCCGGGGAGCTTTCTTT
NA | 13 | TRBJ1-4 | many | TRBV7-9 | CAFPDGLNEKLFF | TGTGCCTTTCCGGACGGACTTAATGAAAAACTGTTTTTT
TRBD2 | 17 | TRBJ2-3 | NA | TRBV5-5 | CASSLGLAGANTDTQYF | TGTGCCAGCAGCTTGGGACTAGCGGGGGCCAACACAGATACGCAGTATTTT
TRBD2 | 19 | TRBJ2-3 | NA | TRBV9 | CASSGDGTSGGLSTDTQYF | TGTGCCAGCAGCGGGGATGGGACTAGCGGGGGATTAAGCACAGATACGCAGTATTTT
NA | 13 | TRBJ2-5 | NA | TRBV21-1 | CASIRGTGETQYF | TGTGCCAGCATCAGGGGTACCGGGGAGACCCAGTACTTC
NA | 15 | TRBJ2-7 | few | TRBV27 | CASSSRPAGHYEQYF | TGTGCCAGCAGTTCACGGCCAGCGGGACACTACGAGCAGTACTTC
NA | 12 | TRBJ1-4 | few | TRBV29-1 | CSGGEFGEKLFF | TGCAGCGGAGGGGAGTTTGGTGAAAAACTGTTTTTT
TRBD2 | 15 | TRBJ2-1 | NA | TRBV11-1 | CASSFRLAGDNEQFF | TGTGCCAGCAGCTTTCGGCTAGCGGGAGACAATGAGCAGTTCTTC
TRBD1 | 14 | TRBJ2-5 | few | TRBV24-1 | CATSDRTGPETQYF | TGTGCCACCAGTGACCGGACAGGACCAGAGACCCAGTACTTC
NA | 15 | TRBJ2-4 | few | TRBV3-1 | CASSLSETAKNIQYF | TGTGCCAGCAGCTTGAGTGAGACAGCCAAAAACATTCAGTACTTC
TRBD1 | 14 | TRBJ1-5 | few | TRBV18 | CASSPDRGIQPQHF | TGTGCCAGCTCACCCGACAGGGGTATTCAGCCCCAGCATTTT
NA | 14 | TRBJ2-3 | NA | TRBV15 | CATSRVVGGDTQYF | TGTGCCACCAGCAGAGTCGTCGGAGGGGATACGCAGTATTTT
NA | 12 | TRBJ2-3 | few | TRBV7-8 | CASRARTDTQYF | TGTGCCAGCAGGGCCCGGACAGATACGCAGTATTTT
NA | 12 | TRBJ2-1 | NA | TRBV7-2 | CASSSHVTEQFF | TGTGCCAGCAGCTCCCACGTGACAGAGCAGTTCTTC
TRBD2 | 16 | TRBJ2-3 | NA | TRBV4-1 | CASSPWTSGGPDTQYF | TGCGCCAGCAGCCCCTGGACTAGCGGGGGGCCAGATACGCAGTATTTT
NA | 13 | TRBJ2-3 | few | TRBV7-9 | CASTRGPTDTQYF | TGTGCCAGTACTAGGGGACCAACAGATACGCAGTATTTT
NA | 13 | TRBJ2-1 | many | TRBV7-3 | CASGTGFYNEQFF | TGTGCCAGCGGTACAGGATTCTACAATGAGCAGTTCTTC
NA | 13 | TRBJ2-2 | few | TRBV24-1 | CATRGSYTGELFF | TGTGCCACCAGAGGCAGTTACACCGGGGAGCTGTTTTTT
TRBD1 | 18 | TRBJ2-1 | few | TRBV15 | CATSRDQGFGTANNEQFF | TGTGCCACCAGCAGAGATCAGGGATTTGGGACAGCCAACAATGAGCAGTTCTTC
NA | 15 | TRBJ2-4 | NA | TRBV7-3 | CASSLTGGSKNIQYF | TGTGCCAGCAGCTTAACGGGGGGATCTAAAAACATTCAGTACTTC
NA | 15 | TRBJ2-2 | few | TRBV7-9 | CASSSRTPNTGELFF | TGTGCCAGCAGCTCCAGGACCCCTAACACCGGGGAGCTGTTTTTT
NA | 17 | TRBJ1-1 | NA | TRBV7-8 | CASSCCRTGLENTEAFF | TGTGCCAGCAGCTGCTGTCGAACAGGGCTGGAGAACACTGAAGCTTTCTTT
NA | 14 | TRBJ2-2 | NA | TRBV7-2 | CASSPRAASGELFF | TGTGCCAGCAGCCCCCGGGCCGCATCCGGGGAGCTGTTTTTT
TRBD1 | 15 | TRBJ2-1 | NA | TRBV20-1 | CSAGDRGGLFGGQFF | TGCAGTGCTGGGGACAGGGGTGGACTATTCGGCGGGCAGTTCTTC
TRBD1 | 15 | TRBJ2-1 | few | TRBV4-2 | CASSPSPDRGDEQFF | TGTGCCAGCAGCCCCTCGCCTGACAGGGGGGATGAGCAGTTCTTC
TRBD2 | 16 | TRBJ2-3 | few | TRBV5-1 | CASSKGLAGDTDTQYF | TGCGCCAGCAGTAAGGGACTAGCGGGGGACACAGATACGCAGTATTTT
TRBD1 | 11 | TRBJ1-2 | few | TRBV29-1 | CSDRQGDGYTF | TGCAGCGACAGACAGGGAGATGGCTACACCTTC
TRBD1 | 17 | TRBJ1-1 | few | TRBV5-1 | CASSLVVTGVMNTEAFF | TGCGCCAGCAGCTTGGTCGTGACAGGGGTTATGAACACTGAAGCTTTCTTT
NA | 16 | TRBJ1-1 | NA | TRBV7-2 | CASSFYRANPNTEAFF | TGTGCCAGCAGCTTTTACAGGGCAAACCCGAACACTGAAGCTTTCTTT
NA | 13 | TRBJ1-1 | NA | TRBV27 | CATSGGVNTEAFF | TGTGCCACCTCGGGAGGGGTCAACACTGAAGCTTTCTTT
NA | 11 | TRBJ2-3 | many | TRBV29-1 | CSAGRADTQYF | TGCAGCGCGGGGAGAGCAGATACGCAGTATTTT
NA | 15 | TRBJ1-2 | once | TRBV5-1 | CASSYIYPANYGYTF | TGCGCCAGCAGCTACATTTACCCAGCTAACTATGGCTACACCTTC
TRBD1 | 15 | TRBJ1-5 | NA | TRBV3-1 | CASSYGTGRTQPQHF | TGTGCCAGCAGCTACGGGACAGGAAGGACTCAGCCCCAGCATTTT
TRBD1 | 18 | TRBJ2-7 | NA | TRBV5-1 | CASSFNQQRQGFSYEQYF | TGCGCCAGCAGCTTCAACCAACAAAGACAGGGCTTCTCCTACGAGCAGTACTTC
NA | 15 | TRBJ2-2 | NA | TRBV2 | CDSSEPGFGTGELFF | TGTGACAGCAGTGAACCAGGGTTCGGCACCGGGGAGCTGTTTTTT
TRBD2 | 16 | TRBJ2-2 | few | TRBV6-6 | CASSPNSGWGTGELFF | TGTGCCAGCAGTCCCAATAGCGGGTGGGGCACCGGGGAGCTGTTTTTT
TRBD2 | 15 | TRBJ2-4 | few | TRBV7-9 | CASSLAGLAGNIQYF | TGTGCCAGCAGCTTAGCGGGACTAGCGGGAAACATTCAGTACTTC
NA | 9 | TRBJ1-1 | NA | TRBV7-9 | CAIRGGAFF | TGTGCCATTAGAGGGGGGGCTTTCTTT
NA | 12 | TRBJ2-3 | NA | TRBV25-1 | CASSESRGRCHF | TGTGCCAGCAGTGAATCTCGGGGACGTTGTCATTTT
TRBD1 | 15 | TRBJ2-7 | NA | TRBV11-3 | CASSTGRGPSYEQYF | TGTGCCAGCAGCACAGGCAGGGGGCCTAGCTACGAGCAGTACTTC
TRBD1 | 15 | TRBJ2-2 | NA | TRBV19 | CASSMGDRVTGELFF | TGTGCCAGTAGTATGGGGGACAGGGTCACCGGGGAGCTGTTTTTT
TRBD1 | 15 | TRBJ1-6 | many | TRBV9 | CASSPRQGPDSPLHF | TGTGCCAGCAGCCCCCGACAGGGGCCCGATTCACCCCTCCACTTT
TRBD2 | 19 | TRBJ2-7 | once | TRBV7-9 | CASSFGPGLAVGGAYEQYF | TGTGCCAGCAGCTTTGGCCCGGGACTAGCGGTCGGAGGCGCCTACGAGCAGTACTTC
NA | 15 | TRBJ2-4 | few | TRBV5-1 | CASSPDPLGKNIQYF | TGCGCCAGCAGCCCTGACCCTCTGGGCAAAAACATTCAGTACTTC
TRBD1 | 15 | TRBJ2-3 | NA | TRBV5-4 | CASSIQGASSDTQYF | TGTGCCAGCAGCATACAGGGGGCGAGTTCAGATACGCAGTATTTT